Detailed here is one T cell receptor beta chain. Its antigen is not yet known. Sequence at one end of the junction differs from germline and may be a read error. This record comes from a study of cytomegalovirus exposure and HLA in healthy donors (dated by TCRdb to about 2017). With respect to the entire study: An earlier analysis of several hundred of the donors reported 250 to 300 Gb of sequence data and 117 million unique TCR beta sequences from about 179 million T cells. All discovery cohort repertoires had been generated on a single sequencing platform. Approximately 300 gigabases of sequencing data and approximately 84 million unique TCR sequences were included in an early release covering about 700 HLA-typed donors. To predict cytomegalovirus infection status, the study combined high-throughput TCR immunosequencing, statistical association of individual TCRs with disease status, and machine learning. Both class I and class II loci were covered by HLA typing, at four-digit resolution. A later genetic analysis used genome-wide SNP genotypes for about 65% of the roughly 700 donors, treating that subset as a discovery cohort. An earlier analysis of around 580 of the donors used high-throughput TCR beta sequencing to judge whether each TCR beta V gene segment behaved as functional or pseudogenic. Rather than drawing on any new phenotypic data, the later analysis identified candidate immune exposures from TCR beta sequences and the way those sequences occurred across donors. Donor age, sex, ethnicity and CMV serostatus were compiled alongside the repertoire data. The genetic ancestry cluster associated with self-reported Caucasian donors included 81% of the approximately 410 genotyped donors. The T cell repertoires of several hundred subjects were profiled by immunosequencing and related to cytomegalovirus serostatus. Roughly five DR-DQ haplotypes were handled as single units for association and clustering because linkage in the cohort was strong. A later analysis re-examined previously published TCR beta repertoires from just over 650 donors and added high-resolution HLA genotyping to investigate patterns of TCR occurrence. Typing coverage differed by locus: A, B, C, DRB1 and DQB1 were typed in roughly 629-640 donors, DQA1 in about 560, DPA1 in around 600, and DPB1 in 400 to 490. Along with the approximately 650-subject first cohort, a separate validation cohort of some 130 different subjects was used. Among about 410 genotyped donors of the cohort, an average of around 250,000 unique TCR beta nucleotide sequences was sequenced per donor, of which about 20% were non-productive. The study aimed to test whether signatures of past pathogen exposure could be identified by cataloging public T cell receptors.

What the authors observed across the whole study: In a later analysis, HLA-associated TCR beta chains were found to be more clonally expanded and to have lower generation probabilities than equally common non-associated chains. For the cohort, immune exposure information was limited to CMV serostatus. The cohort was sequenced for TCR beta chains only, and without alpha or paired-chain data the features that could be detected were limited. Most CMV-associated TCR beta chains appeared to be HLA-restricted in a later analysis, and the HLA associations seemed to be driven largely by CMV exposure. Over 15 rarely observed V segments, including chromosome 9 orphons, were excluded from the earlier analysis of 550 to 700 of the donors because counts were too low. In vitro tests confirmed that a few of the cytomegalovirus-associated TCR beta chains recognize cytomegalovirus antigens. In a later analysis, 15,000 to 20,000 TCR beta sequences were associated with specific HLA alleles at a false discovery rate of 0.05. Most TCR sequences were seen in very few donors, while some public TCRs were found in many individuals. The 87-base-pair reads could not distinguish some IMGT-functional V segments, including TRBV6-2 and TRBV6-3, so those segments were excluded. When HLA alleles, especially DR and DQ, strongly co-occurred, attributing TCR associations to individual alleles was difficult. A group of highly shared sequence variants was considered likely to be a technical artifact of the sequencing pipeline. According to the authors, the approach could potentially be generalized to other disease states and immunological phenotypes. Sequencing depth was assumed to be roughly uniform across donors in the presence/absence analyses, though that assumption may not hold. HLA typing was unavailable for some donors at each locus, so association tests used only the typed subset. An association between a missense DCLRE1C variant and V-gene and J-gene trimming of TCR beta chains was found in a later genetic analysis and replicated in an independent cohort. According to a later analysis, parvovirus B19, influenza, CMV and Epstein-Barr virus appeared linked to several top co-occurrence clusters. Correlated functional status among segregating V segments might reflect linkage disequilibrium, but an unknown experimental factor could not be ruled out. In both the original and validation cohorts, the classifier was reported to diagnose cytomegalovirus status with high specificity and sensitivity. A later analysis found that TCR association rates varied across HLA loci, with DRB1 alleles showing the most associated TCRs and HLA-C alleles the fewest. In the study, some 180 TCR beta chains were listed as associated with cytomegalovirus. In a later genetic analysis, fewer N-insertions in productive TCRs were reported among donors in an Asian-associated ancestry cluster than the approximately 670-donor mean. In an earlier analysis of some 550 of the donors, most TCR beta V segments were observed in productive rearrangements about 87% or about 30% of the time, broadly matching IMGT annotations. A further reported finding was that TCR beta sequences accurately predicted the HLA-A and HLA-B alleles for most subjects in the first cohort.

Library preparation was by the immunoSEQ multiplex PCR assay. A mixture of 60 forward primers for TCR Vbeta segments and 13 reverse primers for TCR Jbeta segments was used in the multiplex PCR. The CDR3 region of rearranged TCR beta genes was amplified from genomic DNA by a multiplex PCR assay. On the Illumina HiSeq System, the amplified TCR beta libraries were sequenced as 87-base-pair reads. The study's own analysis went as follows. A later analysis counted around 72 million unique TCR beta chains across the 550 to 700 repertoires, and around 9.9 million of these chains were shared by at least two donors. Raw reads were error-corrected and collapsed into unique sequences by a nearest-neighbor algorithm in which closely related sequences were merged to remove PCR and sequencing errors. Alignment of CDR3 sequences to IMGT reference sequences was used to assign V, D and J gene segments. For a sequence to be retained, a match of at least six nucleotides to both a V gene segment and a J gene segment was required. A rearrangement was called productive if the CDR3 had no stop codons and remained in frame with V and J, and every other rearrangement was called non-productive. CDR3 was defined according to IMGT convention as the region running from the second conserved V-encoded cysteine to the conserved J-encoded phenylalanine. The earlier analysis of about 590 of the donors excluded sequences that lacked an unambiguous match to a single V gene segment. An earlier analysis of a few hundred of the donors called V segments functional above 56.7% productive rearrangements and segregating when the between-donor standard deviation exceeded 5%. A statistical classification framework was developed to diagnose cytomegalovirus status using the catalog of TCR beta chain sequences. A later analysis assigned V and J genes by comparing TCR nucleotide sequences with IMGT/GENE-DB human TR gene sequences. A later analysis assigned CDR3 sequences and most-parsimonious VDJ recombination scenarios with the TCRdist pipeline. In a later analysis, every TCR beta chain was defined by the combination of its CDR3 amino acid sequence and its V-gene family, and reads without a unique V-gene family were dropped. As a way to deal with suspected cross-contamination and a sequencing artifact, a later analysis dropped approximately 570 nucleotide sequences that were highly shared and had low generation probability. In a later analysis, a clonal expansion index for each public chain was calculated from normalized within-repertoire ranks of inferred template counts. In a later analysis, generation probabilities were computed with a VDJ recombination model fitted to out-of-frame rearrangements, and the resulting probabilities were checked against IGoR. Hypergeometric tests were used in a later analysis to score TCR-TCR, TCR-HLA and TCR-CMV co-occurrence, with a repertoire-size bias correction applied to the TCR pairs. In a later analysis, false discovery rates were estimated by permuting HLA or CMV assignments 20 times. In a later analysis, co-occurring TCRs were grouped using DBSCAN, and TCRdist sequence similarity was added for clustering within HLA-allele-positive subsets. Repertoires with fewer than 30,000 or more than 120,000 public chains, plus five repertoires with anomalous nucleotide sharing, were excluded from co-occurrence clustering. What TCRdb holds here is the immuneACCESS table cut down to in-frame rearrangements. Part of the clones is not present; checked against another copy, under half of the missing clones reflect an unresolved V gene, and the others are unexplained. D and trimming were read from the DNA, whereas the V and J calls and clone size are those reported in that table. Here the sample has roughly 99,000 clones; around 77% occur a single time. The ten largest clones capture around 2.1% of the sample.

There are 9 amino acids in the CDR3, from cysteine to phenylalanine inclusive. Only the CDR3 DNA is retained, 27 bases long and in frame from the first base. The CDR1 and CDR2 encoded by the germline V gene (reference sequence) are DFQATT and SNEGSKA. The cohort was made up of 666 healthy bone marrow donors. At the time of sampling, every cohort member was nominally healthy, though immune exposures that went unrecorded were likely present. The donor was CMV seronegative and was included in the group of 352 seronegative cohort members. Each donor provided a peripheral blood sample, and peripheral blood mononuclear cells were used for TCR beta sequencing. Genomic DNA was extracted from the blood cell samples with the Qiagen DNeasy Blood Extraction Kit.

The V gene is TRBV20-1 and the J gene is TRBJ2-7; there is no confident call for the D gene. Specimen: PBMCs. The receptor was isolated from a man between 18 and 29 years old in good health and CMV-seronegative. The DNA sequence reads TGCAGTGCCAGGCCGAATTGGGACTTC. Its protein product is CSARPNWDF.